The 6 T cell receptor beta chains given below trace back to one sample, sequenced in a study of blood T cell repertoires in COVID-19 (dated by TCRdb to 2019 to 2021). Libraries were made using the immunoSEQ multiplex PCR assay. The source is immuneACCESS, and TCRdb retained only in-frame sequences with V and J called. Part of the clones is not carried over; for the studies checked, unresolved V genes explain less than half of this, and the remainder is unexplained. Here the sample has 150,000 to 200,000 clones; 86% occur a single time. The ten largest clones represent 3% to 4% of the sample. The material sequenced was peripheral blood. The receptors were gathered from a man between 65 and 79 years old with acute or convalescent COVID-19.

V gene TRBV19 combines with J gene TRBJ2-1; D is perhaps TRBD2 (5 bases). Trimming stripped 6 bases from V and 4 bases from J, with 13 bases between. The CDR3 has 14 amino acids. Germline lookup yields CDR1 LNHDA and CDR2 SQIVND (reference sequence). In DNA form, the CDR3 reads TGTGCCAGTAGCCTCCCGGGGAGTTACAATGAGCAGTTCTTC. Amino acids: CASSLPGSYNEQFF. Looking up the rest from reference TRBV19 and TRBJ2-1 gives the full variable domain: DGGITQSPKYLFRKEGQNVTLSCEQNLNHDAMYWYRQDPGQGLRLIYYSQIVNDFQKGDIAEGYSVSREKKESFPLTVTSAQKNPTAFYLCASSLPGSYNEQFFGPGTRLTVL.

The chain recombines TRBV5-1 with TRBJ2-3; D ambiguous. The CDR3 extends over 13 amino acids. The germline CDR1 and CDR2 sequences are SGHRS and YFSETQ. With 3 bases removed from V and 2 bases from J, the gap between germline ends came to 7 bases. The CDR3 region is CASSSPDTDTQYF. The CDR3 nucleotides are TGCGCCAGCAGCTCCCCAGACACAGATACGCAGTATTTT. Variable domain in full (rest from reference TRBV5-1 and TRBJ2-3): KAGVTQTPRYLIKTRGQQVTLSCSPISGHRSVSWYQQTPGQGLQFLFEYFSETQRNKGNFPGRFSGRQFSNSRSEMNVSTLELGDSALYLCASSSPDTDTQYFGPGTRLTVL.

The rearrangement joins TRBV5-1 to TRBJ2-7; 14 nucleotides align to TRBD2. The germline V gene encodes CDR1 SGHRS and CDR2 YFSETQ. After removal of 4 bases from V and 4 bases from J, the junction contained 1 base not matched to a gene. The CDR3 totals 14 residues. The CDR3 DNA follows: TGCGCCAGCAGCGGGACTAGCGGGAGATACGAGCAGTACTTC. It translates to CASSGTSGRYEQYF.

The V and J genes are TRBV14 and TRBJ2-3; possible D gene TRBD2, 5 bases. Trimming took off 8 bases at V and 5 bases at J, with 17 bases between the two ends. CDR3 length: 14 amino acids. In germline, CDR1 is SGHDN, CDR2 FVKESK. The CDR3 DNA reads TGTGCCAGCTCCAGAATTCGGGCGGGAGATACGCAGTATTTT. Protein: CASSRIRAGDTQYF.

This clone was seen a handful of times. The chain links TRBV21-1 to TRBJ1-2; TRBD1 is the table's D call and was not checked against the DNA. TRBV21-1 is assigned pseudogene status. There are 17 residues in the CDR3. The CDR3 sequence is CASSKSTVGRGCSGYTF. The CDR3 bases are TGTGCCAGCAGCAAAAGTACGGTTGGCAGGGGTTGCTCTGGCTACACCTTC.

V and J are TRBV6-2 or TRBV6-3 and TRBJ2-5, with a possible D match to TRBD2 (6 bases). With 6 bases removed from V and 5 bases from J, the gap between germline ends came to 13 bases. Germline loops: CDR1 MNHEY, CDR2 SVGEGT. This CDR3 spans 13 amino acids. DNA for the CDR3: TGTGCCAGCAGCCTGACTAGGGTGGAGACCCAGTACTTC. Encoded protein: CASSLTRVETQYF.